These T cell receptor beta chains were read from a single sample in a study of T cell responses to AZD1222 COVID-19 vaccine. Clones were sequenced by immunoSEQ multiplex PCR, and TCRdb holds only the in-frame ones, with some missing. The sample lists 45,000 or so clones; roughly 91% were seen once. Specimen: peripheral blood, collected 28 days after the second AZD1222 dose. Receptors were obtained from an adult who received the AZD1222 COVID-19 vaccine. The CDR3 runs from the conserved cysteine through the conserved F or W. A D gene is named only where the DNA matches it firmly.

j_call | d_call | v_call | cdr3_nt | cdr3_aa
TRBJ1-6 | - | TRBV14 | TGTGCCAGCAGCCAAGATCTGCGTTCACCCCTCCACTTT | CASSQDLRSPLHF
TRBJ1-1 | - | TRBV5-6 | TGTGCCAGCAGCTTCCGGGATCCCACTGAAGCTTTCTTT | CASSFRDPTEAFF
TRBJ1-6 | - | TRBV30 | TGTGCCTGGAGTGCAGACCCCACAGGTTATAATTCACCCCTCCACTTT | CAWSADPTGYNSPLHF
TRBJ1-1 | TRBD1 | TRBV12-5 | TGTGCTAGTGACATGGGGGACAGGTGGAACACTGAAGCTTTCTTT | CASDMGDRWNTEAFF
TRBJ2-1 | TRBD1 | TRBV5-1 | TGCGCCAGCAGCCCGAGACAGGGACAGTACAATGAGCAGTTCTTC | CASSPRQGQYNEQFF
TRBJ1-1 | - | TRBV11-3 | TGTGCCAGCAGCTTGGAGGGATGGTCTGAAGCTTTCTTT | CASSLEGWSEAFF
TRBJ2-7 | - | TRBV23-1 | TGCGCCAGCAGTCAATCAAGATACGAGCAGTACTTC | CASSQSRYEQYF
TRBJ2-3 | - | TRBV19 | TGTGCCAGTAGCGACAGCGGAGGGGGGTTTACAGATACGCAGTATTTT | CASSDSGGGFTDTQYF
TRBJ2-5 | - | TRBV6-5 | TGTGCCAGCAGGGTCGGGGGGCCTGAGGAGACCCAGTACTTC | CASRVGGPEETQYF
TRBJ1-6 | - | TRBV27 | TGTGCCAGCAGTTTTACCGGACAGTCAAACTATAATTCACCCCTCCACTTT | CASSFTGQSNYNSPLHF
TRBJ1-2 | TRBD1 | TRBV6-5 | TGTGCCAGCAGTTACTCAGGAGCCAGGGGGAACTATGGCTACACCTTC | CASSYSGARGNYGYTF